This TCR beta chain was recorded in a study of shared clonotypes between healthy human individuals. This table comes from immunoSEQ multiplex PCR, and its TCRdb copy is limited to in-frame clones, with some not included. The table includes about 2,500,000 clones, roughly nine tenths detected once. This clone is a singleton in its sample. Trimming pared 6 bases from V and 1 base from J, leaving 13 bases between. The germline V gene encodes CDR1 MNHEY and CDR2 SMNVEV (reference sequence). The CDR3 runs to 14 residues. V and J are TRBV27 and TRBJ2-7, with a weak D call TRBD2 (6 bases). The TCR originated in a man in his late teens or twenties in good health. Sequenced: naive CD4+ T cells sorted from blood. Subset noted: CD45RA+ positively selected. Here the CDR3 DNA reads TGTGCCAGCAGCAAGGGACTCCCTTCCTACGAGCAGTACTTC. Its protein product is CASSKGLPSYEQYF.